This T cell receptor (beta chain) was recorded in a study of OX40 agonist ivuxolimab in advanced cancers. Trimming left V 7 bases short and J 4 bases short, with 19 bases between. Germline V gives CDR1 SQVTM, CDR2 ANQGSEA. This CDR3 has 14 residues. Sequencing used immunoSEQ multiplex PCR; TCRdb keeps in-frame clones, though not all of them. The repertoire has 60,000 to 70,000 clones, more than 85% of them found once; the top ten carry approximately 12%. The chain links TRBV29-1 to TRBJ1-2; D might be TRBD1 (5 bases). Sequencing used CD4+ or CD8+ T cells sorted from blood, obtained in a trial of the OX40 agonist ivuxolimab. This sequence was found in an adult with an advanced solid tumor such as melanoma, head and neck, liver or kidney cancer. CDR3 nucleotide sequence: TGCAGCGCCCGCGGGGGGGACCTTGGCTATGGCTACACCTTC. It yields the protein CSARGGDLGYGYTF. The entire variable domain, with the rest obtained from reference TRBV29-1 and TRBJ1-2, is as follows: SAVISQKPSRDICQRGTSLTIQCQVDSQVTMMFWYRQQPGQSLTLIATANQGSEATYESGFVIDKFPISRPNLTFSTLTVSNMSPEDSSIYLCSARGGDLGYGYTFGSGTRLTVV.